This T cell receptor (beta chain) was sequenced in a study of blood T cell repertoires in COVID-19. Repertoires were generated with immunoSEQ multiplex PCR, while TCRdb's copy carries only in-frame clones and drops some. Here the sample spans around 290,000 clones, roughly 92% being singletons. This CDR3 spans 16 amino acids. V was pared by 8 bases and J by 0 bases, with 9 bases of the junction left unmatched. Germline CDR1 is SNHLY and CDR2 is FYNNEI. The chain employs TRBV2 and TRBJ2-5; 10 nucleotides agree with TRBD2. This sequence originates from a woman under 40 with COVID-19, enrolled during active disease. Sequencing was performed on peripheral blood. Here the CDR3 reads CASRTSGVYYQETQYF. In DNA, the CDR3 is TGTGCCAGCCGGACTAGCGGAGTGTATTACCAAGAGACCCAGTACTTC. The whole variable domain, filled in from reference TRBV2 and TRBJ2-5, reads EPEVTQTPSHQVTQMGQEVILRCVPISNHLYFYWYRQILGQKVEFLVSFYNNEISEKSEIFDDQFSVERPDGSNFTLKIRSTKLEDSAMYFCASRTSGVYYQETQYFGPGTRLLVL.